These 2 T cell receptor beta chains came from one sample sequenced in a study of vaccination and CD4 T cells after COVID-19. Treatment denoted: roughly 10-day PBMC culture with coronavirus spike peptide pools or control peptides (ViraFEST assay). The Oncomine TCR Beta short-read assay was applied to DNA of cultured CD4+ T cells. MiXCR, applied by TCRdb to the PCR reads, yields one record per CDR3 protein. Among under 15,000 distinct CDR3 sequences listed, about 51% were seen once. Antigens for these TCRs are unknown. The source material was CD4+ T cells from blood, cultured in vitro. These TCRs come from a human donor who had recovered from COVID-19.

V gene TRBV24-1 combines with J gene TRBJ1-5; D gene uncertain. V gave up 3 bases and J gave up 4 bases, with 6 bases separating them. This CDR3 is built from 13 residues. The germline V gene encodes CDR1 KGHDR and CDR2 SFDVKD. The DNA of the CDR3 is TGTGCCACCAGTGATGGAGCAAATCAGCCCCAGCATTTT. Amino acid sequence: CATSDGANQPQHF.

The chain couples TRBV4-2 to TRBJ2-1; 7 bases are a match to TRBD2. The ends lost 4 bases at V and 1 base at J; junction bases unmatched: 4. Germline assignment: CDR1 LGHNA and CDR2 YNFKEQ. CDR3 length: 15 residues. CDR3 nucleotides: TGTGCCAGCAGCCGTGCGGGGGATTCCTACAATGAGCAGTTCTTC. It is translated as CASSRAGDSYNEQFF.